Presented here are 13 T cell receptor beta chains from one specimen sequenced in a study of vaccination effects on CD4 cells after COVID-19 (dated by TCRdb to 2021 to 2024). In the ViraFEST assay, PBMC were stimulated with viral peptide pools, and TCR sequencing was then used to find antigen-specific CD4+ T cell clonotypes based on their expansion. After roughly 11 days of culture, CD4+ T cells were isolated with the EasySep CD4+ T cell isolation kit. Participants received two doses of either the BNT162b2 or the mRNA-1273 mRNA SARS-CoV-2 vaccine. Libraries were prepared through the immunoSEQ multiplex PCR assay. Entries here come from immuneACCESS through TCRdb and include only in-frame sequences with V and J called. Some clones fail to appear in such tables; in the studies checked, an unresolved V gene covers under half of the shortfall, and the cause of the remainder is unknown. Present in this sample are roughly 30,000 clones, roughly 71% of which were seen just once. The top ten constitute around 9% of the sample.

These receptors' targets are unknown. Sample: CD4+ T cells from PBMCs cultured with HCoV-NL63 spike peptides, taken after COVID-19 vaccination. Interpreted using the paper, the cell subset or site label stands for: HCoV-NL63 spike overlapping peptide pool stimulation. Receptors were obtained from a human donor who received a COVID-19 vaccine.

The chain combines TRBV4-1 with TRBJ1-2; TRBD1 matches at 12 bases. Germline V gene sequence: CDR1 MGHRA, CDR2 YSYEKL. V shed 0 bases and J 7 bases; nucleotides not matched to a gene: 6. The CDR3 length is 16 residues. The DNA of the CDR3 is TGCGCCAGCAGCCAAGAGAGGGGACAGGGGGCGGGTGGCTACACCTTC. Amino acid sequence: CASSQERGQGAGGYTF.

This clone has only a few counts. V gene TRBV5-4 combines with J gene TRBJ1-1; tentative D call: TRBD1 (5 bases). Trimming removed 0 bases at V and 6 bases at J, with 15 bases between. The CDR3 has 15 amino acids. Germline V gene lookup returns CDR1 SGHNT and CDR2 YYREEE (reference sequence). CDR3 DNA: TGTGCCAGCAGCTTGGCCCTAGGGGCTATGGCTGAAGCTTTCTTT. Its translation: CASSLALGAMAEAFF. Full variable domain (outside the CDR3, taken from reference TRBV5-4 and TRBJ1-1): ETGVTQSPTHLIKTRGQQVTLRCSSQSGHNTVSWYQQALGQGPQFIFQYYREEENGRGNFPPRFSGLQFPNYSSELNVNALELDDSALYLCASSLALGAMAEAFFGQGTRLTVV.

The chain employs TRBV7-8 and TRBJ1-2; D uncertain. Germline loops: CDR1 SGHVS, CDR2 FQNEAQ. The CDR3 is made up of 13 amino acids. V was clipped by 3 bases and J by 5 bases, with 10 bases between them. CDR3 DNA sequence: TGTGCCAGCAGCTTTGGGGAGCGATATGGCTACACCTTC. Protein product: CASSFGERYGYTF. The whole variable domain, remainder taken from reference TRBV7-8 and TRBJ1-2, is GAGVSQSPRYKVAKRGQDVALRCDPISGHVSLFWYQQALGQGPEFLTYFQNEAQLDKSGLPSDRFFAERPEGSVSTLKIQRTQQEDSAVYLCASSFGERYGYTFGSGTRLTVV.

The chain carries TRBV30 and TRBJ2-5; 8 bases are shared with TRBD2. CDR1 and CDR2 from the germline V gene are GTSNPN and SVGIG (reference sequence). CDR3 size: 16 residues. Trimming at V came to 5 bases and at J to 0 bases, leaving 11 bases not matched to a gene. The CDR3 region has the DNA TGTGCCTGGGGCCCTCGCCGCGGGGGGTACCAAGAGACCCAGTACTTC. It encodes CAWGPRRGGYQETQYF. Full variable domain (rest looked up from reference TRBV30 and TRBJ2-5): SQTIHQWPATLVQPVGSPLSLECTVEGTSNPNLYWYRQAAGRGLQLLFYSVGIGQISSEVPQNLSASRPQDRQFILSSKKLLLSDSGFYLCAWGPRRGGYQETQYFGPGTRLLVL.

With respect to this clone: The sample contains more than one DNA sequence encoding this CDR3. This chain joins TRBV15 and TRBJ1-5; no reliable D call. V was clipped by 0 bases and J by 4 bases, with 1 base between them. The CDR3 is 12 amino acids. Germline lookup yields CDR1 LNHNV and CDR2 YYDKDF (reference sequence). The CDR3 protein is CATSRDNQPQHF. The CDR3 nucleotides read TGTGCCACCAGCAGAGATAATCAGCCCCAGCATTTT.

The gene calls are TRBV2 and TRBJ1-4; 8 positions agree with TRBD1. The trim removed 5 bases at V and 5 bases at J, leaving 4 bases unmatched. Germline V lookup: CDR1 SNHLY, CDR2 FYNNEI. CDR3 length: 14 residues. The CDR3 coding sequence is TGTGCCAGCAGTAAACAGGGGGTGAATGAAAAACTGTTTTTT. This codes for CASSKQGVNEKLFF.

The V gene is TRBV7-6, the J gene TRBJ1-5; tentatively, D is TRBD1 (5 bases). Germline values: CDR1 SGHVS, CDR2 FNYEAQ. V dropped 5 bases and J dropped 6 bases, with 14 bases sitting between them. This CDR3 comprises 14 residues. The CDR3 DNA follows: TGTGCCAGCAGCCCCAGGGAGGGCGGTCAGCCCCAGCATTTT. The encoded protein is CASSPREGGQPQHF. Drawing the rest from reference TRBV7-6 and TRBJ1-5, the complete variable domain is GAGVSQSPRYKVTKRGQDVALRCDPISGHVSLYWYRQALGQGPEFLTYFNYEAQQDKSGLPNDRFSAERPEGSISTLTIQRTEQRDSAMYRCASSPREGGQPQHFGDGTRLSIL.

The chain links TRBV5-1 to TRBJ2-7; the D is unclear. The V end was cut by 0 bases, the J end by 5 bases, with 15 bases between. Per the germline V gene, CDR1 is SGHRS and CDR2 is YFSETQ. The CDR3 consists of 15 residues. CDR3 region: CASSLAAGPPDEQYF. In nucleotides, the CDR3 is TGCGCCAGCAGCTTGGCCGCAGGCCCACCGGACGAGCAGTACTTC.

There are a few counts of this clone. The J gene is TRBJ2-5, the V gene TRBV2; 9 bases line up with TRBD2. With 6 bases clipped from V and 5 bases from J, the junction kept 4 bases outside the gene matches. Per the germline V gene, CDR1 is SNHLY and CDR2 is FYNNEI. CDR3 size: 13 residues. CDR3 bases: TGTGCCAGCAGGGGGACTAGCAAGGAGACCCAGTACTTC. Translation gives CASRGTSKETQYF.

The gene calls are TRBV19 and TRBJ1-5, with D possibly being TRBD1 (6 bases). CDR3 length: 12 residues. V shed 3 bases and J shed 7 bases, with 7 bases lying between them. From germline, CDR1 is LNHDA and CDR2 SQIVND (reference sequence). DNA for the CDR3: TGTGCCAGTAGTATGACAGGCCAGCCCCAGCATTTT. It yields the protein CASSMTGQPQHF.

This chain links TRBV3-1 (or the pseudogene TRBV3-2) with TRBJ2-1; a weak D match, TRBD2 (6 bases). The CDR3 sequence is 16 residues long. V was pared by 6 bases and J by 4 bases, with 19 bases between. Germline assignment: CDR1 LGHDT and CDR2 YNNKEL (reference sequence). CDR3 DNA: TGTGCCAGCAGTCCAAACCTAGCGAACCTATACAATGAGCAGTTCTTC. Translation: CASSPNLANLYNEQFF.

The chain couples TRBV2 to TRBJ2-7; weak D call: TRBD2 (6 bases). Germline assignment: CDR1 SNHLY and CDR2 FYNNEI. V lost 6 bases, J lost 1 base, and 19 bases lay in between. The CDR3 contains 16 residues. This CDR3 is CASRNFRDFLSYEQYF. The CDR3 DNA follows: TGTGCCAGCAGGAACTTCCGGGACTTCCTATCCTACGAGCAGTACTTC.

V is TRBV5-1 and J is TRBJ1-1, with 9 bases matching TRBD1. Germline V lookup: CDR1 SGHRS, CDR2 YFSETQ. This CDR3 contains 14 residues. The V segment lost 3 bases and the J segment 4 bases; nucleotides outside the gene matches: 4. CDR3 nucleotide sequence: TGCGCCAGCAGCTGGGGACAGGGTGGCACTGAAGCTTTCTTT. This codes for CASSWGQGGTEAFF.